The TCR beta chain described here comes from a study of T-cell memory formation after mild COVID-19. This clonotype has at least ten counts. In TCRdb, the 5' RACE reads were re-called with MiXCR into one record per CDR3 protein. The sample carries roughly 400,000 distinct CDR3 sequences, more than 15% recorded once. V was pared by 2 bases and J by 2 bases, with 6 bases between. Germline V gene data show CDR1 as SGHTA and CDR2 as FQGNSA. The CDR3 is 13 residues long. The sample taken for sequencing was PBMCs or a T cell subset sorted from them (not recorded which). This chain links TRBV7-2 with TRBJ2-5; no clear D gene. This receptor was taken from a man aged 18 to 30 who had mild COVID-19 (a few samples of this study predate the infection). Cell type and time point are not known. The CDR3 here is CASSLQRQETQYF. The CDR3 DNA sequence: TGTGCCAGCAGCTTACAAAGACAAGAGACCCAGTACTTC.